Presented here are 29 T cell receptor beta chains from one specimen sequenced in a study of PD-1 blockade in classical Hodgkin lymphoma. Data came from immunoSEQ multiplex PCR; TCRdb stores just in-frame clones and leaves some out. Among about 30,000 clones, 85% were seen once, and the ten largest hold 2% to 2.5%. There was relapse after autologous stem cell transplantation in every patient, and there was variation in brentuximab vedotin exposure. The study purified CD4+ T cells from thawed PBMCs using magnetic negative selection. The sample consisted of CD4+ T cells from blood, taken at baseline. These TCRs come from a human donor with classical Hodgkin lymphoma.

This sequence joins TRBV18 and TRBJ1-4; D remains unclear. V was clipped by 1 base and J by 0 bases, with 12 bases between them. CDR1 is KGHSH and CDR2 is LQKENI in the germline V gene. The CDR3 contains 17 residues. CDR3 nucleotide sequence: TGTGCCAGCTCACCACGACCTCGGGGAGCAACTAATGAAAAACTGTTTTTT. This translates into CASSPRPRGATNEKLFF.

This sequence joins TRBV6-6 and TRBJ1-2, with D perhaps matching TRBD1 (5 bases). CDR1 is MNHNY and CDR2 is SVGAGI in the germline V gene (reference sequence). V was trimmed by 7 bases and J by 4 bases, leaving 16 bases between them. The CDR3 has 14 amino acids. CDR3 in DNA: TGTGCCAGCAATTTTGGTCAGGGAGGCTATGGCTACACCTTC. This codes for CASNFGQGGYGYTF.

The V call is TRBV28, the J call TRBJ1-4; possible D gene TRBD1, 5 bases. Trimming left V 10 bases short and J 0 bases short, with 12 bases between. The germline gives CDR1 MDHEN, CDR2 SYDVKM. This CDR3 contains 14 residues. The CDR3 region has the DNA TGTGCCACCCAGGGCCCATCAACTAATGAAAAACTGTTTTTT. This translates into CATQGPSTNEKLFF.

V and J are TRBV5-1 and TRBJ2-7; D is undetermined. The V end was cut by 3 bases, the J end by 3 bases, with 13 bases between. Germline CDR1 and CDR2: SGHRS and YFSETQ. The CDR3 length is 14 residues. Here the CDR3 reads CASSSLLNGYEQYF. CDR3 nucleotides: TGCGCCAGCAGCTCACTCCTCAACGGCTACGAGCAGTACTTC.

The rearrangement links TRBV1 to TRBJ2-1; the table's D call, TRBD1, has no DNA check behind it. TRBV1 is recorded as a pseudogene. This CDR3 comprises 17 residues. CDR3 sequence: CTSSQEDSLSSYNEQFF. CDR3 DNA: TGCACCAGCAGCCAAGAGGACAGCCTGAGCTCCTACAATGAGCAGTTCTTC.

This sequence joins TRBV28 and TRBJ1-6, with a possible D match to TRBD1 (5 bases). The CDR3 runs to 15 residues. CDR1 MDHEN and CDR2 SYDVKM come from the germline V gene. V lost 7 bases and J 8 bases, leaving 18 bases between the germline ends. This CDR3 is CASIGTHVRHSPLHF. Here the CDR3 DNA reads TGTGCCAGCATTGGGACGCACGTTCGGCATTCACCCCTCCACTTT.

The CDR3: CGKQLITQSRANVLTF. CDR3 DNA: TGTGGCAAACAACTGATAACACAAAGTCGGGCCAACGTCCTGACTTTC. The rearrangement uses TRBV8-2 and TRBJ2-6. TRBV8-2 is described as a pseudogene. The CDR3 extends over 16 amino acids.

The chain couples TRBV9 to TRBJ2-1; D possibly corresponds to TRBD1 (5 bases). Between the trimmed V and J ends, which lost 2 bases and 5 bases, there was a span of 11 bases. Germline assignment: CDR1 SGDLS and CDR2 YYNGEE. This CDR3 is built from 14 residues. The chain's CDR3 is CASSVGFRDNEQFF. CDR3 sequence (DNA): TGTGCCAGCAGCGTTGGTTTCAGGGACAATGAGCAGTTCTTC.

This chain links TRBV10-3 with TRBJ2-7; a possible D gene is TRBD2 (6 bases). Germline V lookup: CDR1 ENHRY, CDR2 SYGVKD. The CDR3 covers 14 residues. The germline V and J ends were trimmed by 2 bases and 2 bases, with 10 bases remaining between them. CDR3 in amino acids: CAISEAGQPYEQYF. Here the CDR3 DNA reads TGTGCCATCAGTGAGGCGGGGCAGCCCTACGAGCAGTACTTC.

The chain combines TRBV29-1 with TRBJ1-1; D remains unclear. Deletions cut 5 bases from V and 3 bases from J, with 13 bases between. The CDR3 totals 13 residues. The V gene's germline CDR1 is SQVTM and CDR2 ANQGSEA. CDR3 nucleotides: TGCAGCGTTTGGAGAATGCGGGACACTGAAGCTTTCTTT. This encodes CSVWRMRDTEAFF.

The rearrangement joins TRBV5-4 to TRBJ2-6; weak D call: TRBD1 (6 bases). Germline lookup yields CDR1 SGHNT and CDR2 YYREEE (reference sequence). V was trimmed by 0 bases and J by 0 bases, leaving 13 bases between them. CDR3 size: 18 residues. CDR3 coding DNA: TGTGCCAGCAGCTTGGGCGGACAGAGCCTCTCTGGGGCCAACGTCCTGACTTTC. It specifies CASSLGGQSLSGANVLTF.

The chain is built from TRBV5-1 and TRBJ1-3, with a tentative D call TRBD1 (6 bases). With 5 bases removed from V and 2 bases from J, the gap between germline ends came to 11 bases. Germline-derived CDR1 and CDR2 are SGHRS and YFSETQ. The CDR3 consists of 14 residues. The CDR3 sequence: CASSRQGTGNTIYF. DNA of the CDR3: TGCGCCAGCAGTCGTCAGGGGACTGGAAACACCATATATTTT. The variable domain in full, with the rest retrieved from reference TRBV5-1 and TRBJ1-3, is KAGVTQTPRYLIKTRGQQVTLSCSPISGHRSVSWYQQTPGQGLQFLFEYFSETQRNKGNFPGRFSGRQFSNSRSEMNVSTLELGDSALYLCASSRQGTGNTIYFGEGSWLTVV.

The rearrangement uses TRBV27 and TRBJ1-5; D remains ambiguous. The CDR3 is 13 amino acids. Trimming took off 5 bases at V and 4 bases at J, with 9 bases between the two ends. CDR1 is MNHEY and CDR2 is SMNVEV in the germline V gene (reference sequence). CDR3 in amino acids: CASSGRVNQPQHF. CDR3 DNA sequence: TGTGCCAGCAGTGGACGGGTTAATCAGCCCCAGCATTTT.

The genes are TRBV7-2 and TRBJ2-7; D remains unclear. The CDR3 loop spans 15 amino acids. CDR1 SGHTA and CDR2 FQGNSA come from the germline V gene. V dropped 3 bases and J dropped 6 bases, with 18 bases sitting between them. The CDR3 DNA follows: TGTGCCAGCAGCTTTATGGCCCAATACCAAAGCGAGCAGTACTTC. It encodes CASSFMAQYQSEQYF.

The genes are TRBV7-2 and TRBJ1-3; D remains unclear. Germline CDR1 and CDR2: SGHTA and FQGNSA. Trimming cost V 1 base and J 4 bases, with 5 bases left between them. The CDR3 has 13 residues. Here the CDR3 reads CASSLGAGNTIYF. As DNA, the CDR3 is TGTGCCAGCAGCTTAGGCGCGGGAAACACCATATATTTT.

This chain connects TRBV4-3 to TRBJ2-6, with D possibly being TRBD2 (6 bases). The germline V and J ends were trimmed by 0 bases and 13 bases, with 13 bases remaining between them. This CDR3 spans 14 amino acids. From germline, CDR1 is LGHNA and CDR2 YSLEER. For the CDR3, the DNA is TGCGCCAGCAGCCAAGATCCGCAGGAGGGAGTCCTGACTTTC. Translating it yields CASSQDPQEGVLTF.

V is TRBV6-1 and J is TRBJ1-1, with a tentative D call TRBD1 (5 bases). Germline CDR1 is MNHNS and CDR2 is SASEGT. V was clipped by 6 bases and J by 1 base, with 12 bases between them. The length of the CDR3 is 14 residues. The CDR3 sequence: CASRVGRGNTEAFF. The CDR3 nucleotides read TGTGCCAGCAGGGTGGGGAGGGGGAACACTGAAGCTTTCTTT.

The CDR3 coding sequence is TGCGCCAGCCAGAGATCGTCAGGGGCCTACAATGAGCAGTTCTTC. This codes for CASQRSSGAYNEQFF. The chain links TRBV4-3 to TRBJ2-1; a possible D gene is TRBD1 (6 bases). The CDR3 length is 15 residues. Germline loops: CDR1 LGHNA, CDR2 YSLEER. The V and J ends lost 8 bases and 2 bases respectively, with 16 bases between them.

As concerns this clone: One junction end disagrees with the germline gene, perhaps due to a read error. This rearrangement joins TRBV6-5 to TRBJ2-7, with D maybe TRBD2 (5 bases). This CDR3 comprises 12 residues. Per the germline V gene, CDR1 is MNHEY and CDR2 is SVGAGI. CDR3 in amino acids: CASSGILGGWNF. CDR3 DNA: TGTGCCAGCAGCGGGATTTTAGGAGGATGGAACTTC.

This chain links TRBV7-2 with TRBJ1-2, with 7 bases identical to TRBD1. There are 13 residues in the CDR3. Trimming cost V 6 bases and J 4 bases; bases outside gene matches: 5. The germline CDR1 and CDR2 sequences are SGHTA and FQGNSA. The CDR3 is CASRKGACYGYTF. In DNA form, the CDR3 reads TGTGCCAGCAGGAAGGGGGCGTGCTATGGCTACACCTTC.

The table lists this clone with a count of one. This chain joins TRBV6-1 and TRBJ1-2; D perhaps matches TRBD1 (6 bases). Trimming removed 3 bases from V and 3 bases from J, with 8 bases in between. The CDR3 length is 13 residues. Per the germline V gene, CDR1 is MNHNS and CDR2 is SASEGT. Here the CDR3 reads CASSETGDYGYTF. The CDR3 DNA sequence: TGTGCCAGCAGTGAGACAGGCGACTATGGCTACACCTTC.

The CDR3 sequence: CASSPYRGLHQPQHF. The CDR3, as DNA: TGTGCCAGCAGCCCATACAGGGGGCTTCATCAGCCCCAGCATTTT. The chain uses TRBV7-2 and TRBJ1-5; 9 bases align to TRBD1. This CDR3 has 15 residues. Germline CDR1 reads SGHTA; CDR2 reads FQGNSA. V lost 5 bases to trimming and J lost 5 bases; unmatched junction nucleotides: 7. Full variable domain (outside the CDR3, taken from reference TRBV7-2 and TRBJ1-5): GAGVSQSPSNKVTEKGKDVELRCDPISGHTALYWYRQSLGQGLEFLIYFQGNSAPDKSGLPSDRFSAERTGGSVSTLTIQRTQQEDSAVYLCASSPYRGLHQPQHFGDGTRLSIL.

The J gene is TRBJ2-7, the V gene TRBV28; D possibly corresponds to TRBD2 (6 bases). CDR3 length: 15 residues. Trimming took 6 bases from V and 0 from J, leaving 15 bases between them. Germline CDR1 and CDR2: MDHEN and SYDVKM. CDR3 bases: TGTGCCAGCAGCTTAGGACTAATAGACTCCTACGAGCAGTACTTC. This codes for CASSLGLIDSYEQYF.

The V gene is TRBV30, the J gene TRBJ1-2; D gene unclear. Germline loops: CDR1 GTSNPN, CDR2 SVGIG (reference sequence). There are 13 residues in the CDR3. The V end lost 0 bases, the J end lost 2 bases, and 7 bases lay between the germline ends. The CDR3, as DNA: TGTGCCTGGAGTGTATCCAGAAACTATGGCTACACCTTC. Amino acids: CAWSVSRNYGYTF.

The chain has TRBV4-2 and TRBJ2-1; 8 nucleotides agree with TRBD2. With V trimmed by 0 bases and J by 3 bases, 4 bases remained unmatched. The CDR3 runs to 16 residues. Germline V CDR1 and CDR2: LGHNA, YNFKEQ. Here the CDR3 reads CASSQDNREGYNEQFF. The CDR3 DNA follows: TGTGCCAGCAGCCAAGATAATCGGGAGGGCTACAATGAGCAGTTCTTC.

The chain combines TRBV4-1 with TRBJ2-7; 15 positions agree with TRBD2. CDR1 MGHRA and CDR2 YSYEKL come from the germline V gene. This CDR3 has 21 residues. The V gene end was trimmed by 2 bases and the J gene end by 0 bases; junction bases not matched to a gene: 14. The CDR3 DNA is TGCGCCAGCAGCCAACCGGGACTAGCGGGAGGAGGAGGGACGAGCTCCTACGAGCAGTACTTC. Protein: CASSQPGLAGGGGTSSYEQYF.

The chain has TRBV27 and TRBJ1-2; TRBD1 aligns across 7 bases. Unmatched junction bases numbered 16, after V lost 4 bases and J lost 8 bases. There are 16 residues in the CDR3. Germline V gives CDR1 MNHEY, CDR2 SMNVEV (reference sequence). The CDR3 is CASSSQTLRGREGYTF. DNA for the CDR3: TGTGCCAGCAGTTCACAGACCCTCAGGGGGAGGGAGGGCTACACCTTC.

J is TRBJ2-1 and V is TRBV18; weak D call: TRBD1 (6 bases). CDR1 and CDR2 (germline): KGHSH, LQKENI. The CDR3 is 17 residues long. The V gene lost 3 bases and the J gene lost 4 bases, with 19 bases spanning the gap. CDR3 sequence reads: CASSPLRDTRPYNEQFF. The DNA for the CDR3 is TGTGCCAGCTCACCCCTCCGGGACACTCGGCCTTACAATGAGCAGTTCTTC.

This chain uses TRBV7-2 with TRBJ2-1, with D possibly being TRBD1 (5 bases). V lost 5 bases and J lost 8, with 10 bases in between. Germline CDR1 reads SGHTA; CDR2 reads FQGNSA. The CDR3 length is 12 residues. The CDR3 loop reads CASSHGAYEQFF. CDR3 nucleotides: TGTGCCAGCAGCCATGGGGCGTATGAGCAGTTCTTC.